The clone carrying this TCR beta chain showed up just a few times. Its specificity is not known. The data are from a study of T-cell reconstitution after alpha-beta-depleted transplantation in children. Whole-study results and caveats: The study traced high day-60 TCRbeta diversity in some patients to surviving recipient T cells and thymic progenitors. The study reportedly traced alpha-beta T cells about two months after transplant to several hundred expanded graft clones. After one year, T-cell counts and TCRbeta diversity mostly came from new T cells.

Trimming cost V 1 base and J 2 bases, with 7 bases left between them. Germline V CDR1 and CDR2: SGHRS, YFSETQ. The CDR3 length is 15 residues. The TCRbeta library incorporated unique molecular identifiers. Via MiXCR, TCRdb re-called the PCR reads, giving one row per CDR3 protein. The top ten hold over 25% of the sample, which has about 420,000 distinct CDR3 sequences, 15% to 20% seen once. Material: PBMCs, mostly from graft donor cells, obtained 360 days after TCRalphabeta/CD19-depleted stem cell transplant. This TCR was sampled from a boy in the first two years of life who had a stem cell transplant for Wiskott-Aldrich syndrome, so the T cells may come from the graft donor. J is TRBJ2-6 and V is TRBV5-1; D not resolved. CDR3 sequence (DNA): TGCGCCAGCAGCTTGAAGGTACCTGGGGCCAACGTCCTGACTTTC. Protein: CASSLKVPGANVLTF.